Presented here are 32 T cell receptor delta chains from one specimen sequenced in a study of gamma-delta chains in newborns, infants, children. TCRdb reran clone calling via CATT on the reads. The table records 870 or so delta-chain clones, roughly 1.7% of them present only once. The sequencing sample was made of blood. The origin of the receptors is a child in good health.

Details on this clone: Only one base separates this from a far larger clonotype, so it likely reflects a read error. This sample also contains other DNA sequences that code for the same CDR3. The chain has TRDV2 and TRDJ1, with D possibly being TRDD3 (6 bases). This CDR3 region has 14 residues. The V gene's germline CDR1 is GEAIGNYY and CDR2 EKD. The V end lost 1 base, the J end lost 1 base, and 9 bases lay between the germline ends. In DNA, the CDR3 is TGTGCCTGTGACACACTGGGAGCCACCGATAAACTCATCTTT. Its protein product is CACDTLGATDKLIF.

This clone was counted between two and nine times. TCRdb shows a much larger clone's protein in place of this DNA's translation, and the two differ at residue 16, likely through a read error; the protein shown is translated from the DNA. The DNA for the CDR3 is TGTGCCTGTGACACCGTATCTGGGGGATACGATAGGACCCTCCAACACATCTTT. Protein product: CACDTVSGGYDRTLQHIF. The rearrangement uses TRDV2 and TRDJ1, with TRDD3 matching over 12 bases. This CDR3 is 18 amino acids long. Trimming at V came to 0 bases and at J to 13 bases, leaving 20 bases not matched to a gene. Germline V gene lookup returns CDR1 GEAIGNYY and CDR2 EKD.

This clone showed up just a few times. Since a far larger clone is one base different, this is likely a read error. This chain uses TRDV2 with TRDJ1, with 8 bases identical to TRDD3. Germline CDR1 and CDR2: GEAIGNYY and EKD. The CDR3 is 21 amino acids. The CDR3 protein is CACDTVAPSLLGALYTDKLTF. In DNA form, the CDR3 reads TGTGCCTGTGACACCGTCGCCCCTTCTTTACTGGGGGCCCTCTACACCGATAAACTCACCTTT.

This clone has more than one count but fewer than ten. TCRdb has a much larger clone's protein, which differs at residue 4 from the translation of this DNA, likely because of a read error; what is shown is the protein translated from the DNA. The rearrangement links TRDV2 to TRDJ2; 13 positions match TRDD3. The CDR3 contains 18 residues. Per the germline V gene, CDR1 is GEAIGNYY and CDR2 is EKD. The DNA for the CDR3 is TGTGCCTGTGTCACCGTCCAACTGGGGGATACGCCGACAGCACAACTCTTCTTT. Amino acid sequence: CACVTVQLGDTPTAQLFF.

Only a few counts were recorded for this clone. This DNA's translation and the protein TCRdb lists, from a much larger clone, do not match at residue 7, likely due to a read error; the protein shown is translated from the DNA. The chain is built from TRDV3 and TRDJ1, with 9 bases lining up with TRDD3. CDR3 size: 19 residues. Germline CDR1 and CDR2: TVYSNPD and GDNSRS (reference sequence). V dropped 3 bases and J dropped 1; count of bases not matched to a gene: 21. The CDR3 coding sequence is TGTGCCTTGCCTCCTTCCCCGGATACTGGGGGAAGCCTCACCGATAAACTCATCTTT. The encoded protein is CALPPSPDTGGSLTDKLIF.

On this clone itself: TCRdb's protein, taken from a much larger clone, differs from this DNA's translation at residue 8, likely owing to a read error; the protein displayed comes from the DNA. The chain employs TRDV2 and TRDJ1; maybe TRDD3 (5 bases). This CDR3 has 17 amino acids. Germline values: CDR1 GEAIGNYY, CDR2 EKD. V was clipped by 0 bases and J by 4 bases, with 20 bases between them. The CDR3 region is CACDTEGPGGSDDKLIF. DNA for the CDR3: TGTGCCTGTGACACCGAGGGGCCGGGGGGCAGCGACGATAAACTCATCTTT.

The J gene is TRDJ1, while no V gene call was made; the table's TRDD3 call for D was not verified on the DNA. This CDR3 region has 17 residues. In nucleotides, the CDR3 is TGTGCCTGTGACGCCCTACTGGGGGATAAGGACATCGATAAACTCATCTTT. Amino acid sequence: CACDALLGDKDIDKLIF.

For this clone: The protein that TCRdb holds for this DNA derives from a much larger clone and differs from the translated DNA at residue 6, which likely indicates a read error; the protein shown here is translated from the DNA. DNA for the CDR3: TGTGCTCTTGGGGACTTCCGAGGGGGGGATACGGATAAACTCATCTTT. It specifies CALGDFRGGDTDKLIF. The chain couples TRDV1 to TRDJ1, with 10 bases aligning to TRDD3. This CDR3 region has 16 residues. Germline CDR1 is TSWWSYY and CDR2 is QGS. The V and J ends lost 3 bases and 5 bases, in that order; junction bases with no gene match: 9.

This clone was detected only a few times. TCRdb's protein, taken from a much larger clone, differs from this DNA's translation at residue 6, likely owing to a read error; the protein displayed comes from the DNA. The gene calls are TRDV2 and TRDJ1; TRDD3 is a possible D gene (6 bases). The CDR3 runs 15 residues. CDR1 GEAIGNYY and CDR2 EKD come from the germline V gene. Trimming took 3 bases from V and 0 from J, leaving 13 bases between them. The DNA of the CDR3 is TGTGCCTGTGACCTACCGGGGGACCACACCGATAAACTCATCTTT. Its protein is CACDLPGDHTDKLIF.

A note on this clone: This likely stems from a read error, as it lies one base from a far larger clone. The J gene is TRDJ3, the V gene TRDV2; the match to TRDD3 covers 8 bases. In germline, CDR1 is GEAIGNYY, CDR2 EKD. Trimming removed 4 bases from V and 0 bases from J; junction bases left unmatched: 13. CDR3 length: 20 residues. CDR3 region: CACDLVLGGISSWDTRQMFF. CDR3 nucleotide sequence: TGTGCCTGTGATCTTGTACTGGGGGGCATAAGCTCCTGGGACACCCGACAGATGTTTTTC.

This clone was counted between two and nine times. Given a much more abundant clone one base away, this may be a read error. This chain joins TRDV1 and TRDJ1; 8 bases line up with TRDD3. The CDR3 sequence is 30 residues long. J lost 3 bases, V lost 5 bases, and 53 bases had no gene match. Germline V gives CDR1 TSWWSYY, CDR2 QGS. The CDR3 region has the DNA TGTGCTCTTGGGAAACCCGCCTTCCCGCTCCTGGGGGAGAGGGATAGAGAGAGCTGTGAGAGGGTCCAAGGGTCCGATAAACTCATCTTT. It yields the protein CALGKPAFPLLGERDRESCERVQGSDKLIF.

Of note for this clone: For this DNA, TCRdb reports the protein of a much larger clone, which diverges at residue 11, most likely from a read error; the protein presented here is translated directly from the DNA. Other nucleotide sequences from this sample produce the same CDR3. The chain has TRDV2 and TRDJ3; the match to TRDD3 covers 9 bases. The CDR3 extends over 18 amino acids. Germline CDR1 is GEAIGNYY and CDR2 is EKD. Unmatched junction bases numbered 7, after V lost 0 bases and J lost 5 bases. CDR3 loop: CACDTGDTRSRDTRQMFF. For the CDR3, the DNA is TGTGCCTGTGACACCGGGGATACGAGGTCCAGGGACACCCGACAGATGTTTTTC.

The J gene corresponds to TRDJ1; a V gene call is absent; TRDD3, the D gene given by the table, was not confirmed from the DNA. The CDR3 contains 16 residues. This chain's CDR3 is CACDLLGATPTDKLIF. The CDR3, as DNA: TGTGCCTGTGACTTGCTGGGGGCCACCCCGACCGATAAACTCATCTTT.

This clone rates as medium-sized (0.01 to 0.1%). V is TRDV1 and J is TRDJ1, with D perhaps TRDD3 (10 bases). Trimming shortened V by 4 bases and J by 0 bases, and 33 bases separated the two germline ends. There are 22 residues in the CDR3. Germline values: CDR1 TSWWSYY, CDR2 QGS. The CDR3 loop is CALGARAFLQRGIRVYTDKLIF. The CDR3 DNA is TGTGCTCTTGGGGCCCGGGCCTTCCTACAAAGGGGGATACGAGTTTACACCGATAAACTCATCTTT.

By sample fraction, this clone is hyperexpanded (1% or more). Other nucleotide sequences in the sample specify the same CDR3. DNA of the CDR3: TGTGCCTGTGACGCCACCACGCTTGGGAGGGGGAATCTAGTTTCAAGCTCCTGGGACACCCGACAGATGTTTTTC. Its translation is CACDATTLGRGNLVSSSWDTRQMFF. The J gene is TRDJ3, the V gene TRDV2, with D possibly matching TRDD3 (6 bases). The CDR3 runs to 25 residues. Germline V CDR1 and CDR2: GEAIGNYY, EKD. The ends were cut back, 3 bases at V and 0 bases at J, with 35 bases in the middle.

Notes on this clone: A far bigger clonotype differs at one base, so this is likely a read error. In the same sample, other DNA sequences code for this CDR3. The chain uses TRDV2 and TRDJ1, with TRDD3 matching 11 bases. The CDR3 has 17 residues. V lost 7 bases, J lost 3 bases, and 15 bases stayed unmatched. Germline V gene sequence: CDR1 GEAIGNYY, CDR2 EKD. As DNA, the CDR3 is TGTGCCTGCGACGAACTGGGGGATAATAAATCGTCCGATAAACTCATCTTT. It is translated as CACDELGDNKSSDKLIF.

This clone was seen only a few times. The mismatch at residue 8 between this DNA's translation and the TCRdb protein of a much larger clone likely reflects a read error; the protein shown is translated from the DNA. CDR3 sequence: CALGELLPRGDLYTDKLIF. As DNA, the CDR3 is TGTGCTCTTGGGGAACTTCTCCCACGAGGGGATCTCTACACCGATAAACTCATCTTT. The rearrangement uses TRDV1 and TRDJ1, with TRDD3 as a possible D gene (6 bases). CDR3 length: 19 amino acids. Germline values: CDR1 TSWWSYY, CDR2 QGS. V was shortened by 0 bases and J by 0 bases, with 20 bases between the two germline ends.

Details on this clone: This likely reflects a read error, since a far larger clone is one base away. Additional DNA sequences in this sample encode the identical CDR3. The chain joins TRDV2 to TRDJ3, with TRDD3 matching 8 bases. CDR3 length: 19 residues. CDR1 and CDR2 (germline): GEAIGNYY, EKD. Here the CDR3 DNA reads TGCGCCTGTGACACCGTAGGGGATACTAGCTCCTGGGACACCCGACAGATGTTTTTC. Its protein product is CACDTVGDTSSWDTRQMFF.

In regard to this clone: TCRdb shows a much larger clone's protein in place of this DNA's translation, and the two differ at residue 8, likely through a read error; the protein shown is translated from the DNA. V is TRDV2 and J is TRDJ1; D not resolved. V was shortened by 0 bases and J by 0 bases, with 16 bases between the two germline ends. From germline, CDR1 is GEAIGNYY and CDR2 EKD. This CDR3 is built from 17 residues. CDR3 loop: CACDTGGVRAYTDKLIF. For the CDR3, the DNA is TGTGCCTGTGACACCGGAGGGGTACGGGCGTACACCGATAAACTCATCTTT.

For this clone: The protein in TCRdb stems from a much larger clone and differs at residue 6 from this DNA's translation, likely a read error; here the protein is translated from the DNA. V and J are TRDV2 and TRDJ1; unclear D gene. The V gene's germline CDR1 is GEAIGNYY and CDR2 EKD. The V end was cut by 0 bases, the J end by 4 bases, with 20 bases between. There are 17 residues in the CDR3. This chain's CDR3 is CACDTISSKREDDKLIF. The CDR3, as DNA: TGTGCCTGTGACACCATAAGCTCTAAGAGGGAGGACGATAAACTCATCTTT.

Concerning this clone itself: A single base is all that separates this from a far larger clone, so a read error is likely. The same CDR3 also results from other DNA sequences found in this sample. The chain carries TRDV2 and TRDJ1; D call uncertain. The V gene's germline CDR1 is GEAIGNYY and CDR2 EKD. This CDR3 comprises 14 residues. The DNA of the CDR3 is TGCGCCTGTGACCCCCTGTCTTACACCGATAAACTCATCTTT. The encoded protein is CACDPLSYTDKLIF.

No call was made for the V gene; the J gene is TRDJ1; the D call TRDD3 from the table was never checked on the DNA. The CDR3 is 15 amino acids. The CDR3 sequence: CACDPLGDTADKLIF. In nucleotides, the CDR3 is TGTGCCTGTGATCCACTGGGGGATACCGCCGATAAACTCATCTTT.

This clone occurred a few times. With a far larger clone one base away, a read error is the likely cause. The sample contains more than one DNA sequence encoding this CDR3. CDR3 loop: CACDTAGWGTGGYPSWDTRQMFF. The CDR3 region has the DNA TGTGCCTGTGACACCGCCGGCTGGGGTACTGGGGGATACCCCTCCTGGGACACTCGACAGATGTTTTTC. The chain has TRDV2 and TRDJ3; 12 nucleotides agree with TRDD3. The CDR3 contains 23 residues. The germline V gene has CDR1 GEAIGNYY and CDR2 EKD.

This clone is termed large. V usage is TRDV2 and J usage is TRDJ1, with a tentative D call TRDD3 (6 bases). This CDR3 has 15 residues. Germline V CDR1 and CDR2: GEAIGNYY, EKD. V lost 3 bases and J lost 2, with 15 bases in between. The CDR3 reads CACDLLSGGTDKLIF. CDR3 coding DNA: TGTGCCTGTGACCTTCTCTCGGGGGGAACCGATAAACTCATCTTT.

This clone is categorized as medium-sized (0.01 to 0.1%). This clone may be a read error of a much larger clone one base away. The chain recombines TRDV2 with TRDJ1; D gene uncertain. The germline gives CDR1 GEAIGNYY, CDR2 EKD. This CDR3 region has 17 residues. CDR3 nucleotides: TGTGCCTGTGGCACCGTAAGCTCTAAGAGGGAGGACGATAAACTCATCTTT. Protein: CACGTVSSKREDDKLIF.

Notes on this clone: This DNA's translation and the protein TCRdb lists, from a much larger clone, do not match at residue 8, likely due to a read error; the protein shown is translated from the DNA. The chain joins TRDV2 to TRDJ1; no reliable D call. This CDR3 comprises 15 residues. Trimming took 3 bases from V and 2 from J, leaving 15 bases between them. Germline V lookup: CDR1 GEAIGNYY, CDR2 EKD. Here the CDR3 reads CACDLLSEGTDKLIF. In nucleotides, the CDR3 is TGTGCCTGTGACCTTCTCTCGGAGGGAACCGATAAACTCATCTTT.

This clone is termed hyperexpanded. Additional DNA sequences in this sample encode the identical CDR3. The V gene is TRDV2, the J gene TRDJ3; TRDD3 agrees at 8 bases. V shed 0 bases and J 0 bases; nucleotides not matched to a gene: 6. CDR3 size: 19 residues. The germline V gene encodes CDR1 GEAIGNYY and CDR2 EKD. The CDR3 DNA follows: TGTGCCTGTGACACCGTAGGGGATACTAGCTCCTGGGACACCCGACAGATGTTTTTC. Translating it yields CACDTVGDTSSWDTRQMFF.

This clone was found a few times. In DNA, the CDR3 is TGTGCCTGTGACCCCGTTGGGTCCTTGGATGGGGACACCCGACAGATGTTTTTC. It codes for CACDPVGSLDGDTRQMFF. This chain links TRDV2 with TRDJ3, with D unresolved. The V end was cut by 3 bases, the J end by 5 bases, with 19 bases between. This CDR3 is built from 18 residues. Germline CDR1 is GEAIGNYY and CDR2 is EKD.

A word on this clone: TCRdb's listed protein matches a much larger clone and diverges from this DNA's translation at residue 13, likely through a read error; the protein shown comes from the DNA. This chain connects TRDV2 to TRDJ1, with D possibly being TRDD3 (6 bases). The CDR3 is made up of 17 amino acids. Germline CDR1 is GEAIGNYY and CDR2 is EKD. The CDR3 sequence: CACDTVEGMMRTEKLIF. The CDR3 coding sequence is TGTGCCTGTGACACCGTCGAGGGGATGATGAGAACCGAAAAACTCATCTTT.

This clone was seen more than once but under ten times. J is TRDJ1 and V is TRDV2; TRDD3 matches at 11 bases. Germline CDR1 is GEAIGNYY and CDR2 is EKD. Trimming took 3 bases from V and 0 from J; bases not matched to a gene: 14. This CDR3 is built from 19 residues. The chain's CDR3 is CACDAMSSLGDTDTDKLIF. In DNA form, the CDR3 reads TGTGCCTGTGACGCAATGTCCTCTCTGGGGGATACCGACACCGATAAACTCATCTTT.

There are a few counts of this clone. The chain links TRDV2 to TRDJ1; D gene ambiguous. The CDR3 extends over 14 amino acids. Germline loops: CDR1 GEAIGNYY, CDR2 EKD. V was cut by 0 bases and J by 0 bases, with 7 bases left in between. CDR3 protein: CACDTVLYTDKLIF. The CDR3 region has the DNA TGTGCCTGTGACACCGTACTGTACACCGATAAACTCATCTTT.

There are a few counts of this clone. This could be a read error, since a much larger clone is one nucleotide away. Distinct nucleotide sequences in the sample also encode this CDR3. The chain is built from TRDV2 and TRDJ1; 7 bases agree with TRDD3. Germline CDR1 and CDR2: GEAIGNYY and EKD. This CDR3 is 14 amino acids long. V was clipped by 3 bases and J by 5 bases; unmatched bases: 8. CDR3 DNA sequence: TGTGCCTGTGACGGCCTCGGGGGATCTGATAAACTCATCTTT. It translates to CACDGLGGSDKLIF.